The clone carrying this T cell receptor (beta chain) was observed a handful of times. MiXCR, run by TCRdb on the RACE reads, gives a single entry per CDR3 protein. The sample has more than 100,000 distinct CDR3 sequences, 13% seen once. Time point noted: pre-sensitization, week 0. Treatment specified: therapeutic diphenylcyclopropenone sensitization with weekly scalp DPC. This record belongs to a study of human T cells and chemical hapten exposure. The CDR3 loop spans 13 amino acids. Deletions cut 2 bases from V and 8 bases from J, with 11 bases between. Germline assignment: CDR1 KGHDR and CDR2 SFDVKD.

This chain joins TRBV24-1 and TRBJ1-1; tentatively, D is TRBD1 (6 bases). The sequence was obtained from a woman between 18 and 29 years old with alopecia areata. Some clones in this sample may be carry-over from other donors' samples. The specimen comprised whole blood, sampled in connection with sensitization to the hapten diphenylcyclopropenone (DPC). The CDR3 reads CATSDSGQREAFF. The CDR3 bases are TGTGCCACCAGTGATTCTGGACAGAGAGAAGCTTTCTTT.